The 5 T cell receptor beta chains below come from one sample, sequenced in a study of blood T cells in healthy people across ages (dated by TCRdb to about 2015). Library generation was performed with 5' RACE. The sample was run on an Illumina HiSeq 2500. The second PCR ran for roughly 7 to 11 cycles and used a J-beta primer mix along with a sample-barcoded 5' primer. TCRdb reprocessing: public reads trimmed at Q25 with fastp, clones called with MiXCR, in-frame beta chains kept. Entries that share a CDR3 protein sequence are merged under the most common genes and DNA. A total of about 1.1 million distinct CDR3 sequences appear in this sample, more than 30% of them only once. Together, the top ten hold roughly 14% of the sample. The sequencing sample was made of blood. The source of these receptors is a man aged 18 to 35 in good health.

This clonotype has just one count. The chain combines TRBV2 with TRBJ2-5, with 7 bases lining up with TRBD1. Germline lookup yields CDR1 SNHLY and CDR2 FYNNEI. The CDR3 has 15 residues. V trimming: 2 bases; J trimming: 2 bases; junction bases outside the gene matches: 5. CDR3 region: CASSEWGTEQETQYF. In DNA, the CDR3 is TGTGCCAGCAGTGAATGGGGGACAGAGCAAGAGACCCAGTACTTC.

This chain uses TRBV3-1 with TRBJ2-1; D is ambiguous. Germline CDR1 is LGHDT and CDR2 is YNNKEL (reference sequence). Deletions cut 4 bases from V and 7 bases from J, with 14 bases between. CDR3 length: 14 residues. The CDR3, as DNA: TGTGCCAGCAGCCCCGGTCCCGTTGGAAATGAGCAGTTCTTC. Its translation is CASSPGPVGNEQFF.

This chain joins TRBV6-6 and TRBJ2-5; 8 bases are a match to TRBD1. Gene TRBJ2-7 matches the end of the DNA better, so the J call may be wrong. The CDR3 is made up of 15 amino acids. The germline V gene has CDR1 MNHNY and CDR2 SVGAGI (reference sequence). The DNA for the CDR3 is TGTGCCAGCAGTTACCCGGACAGGGAGTATAGCGAGCAGTACTTC. Protein: CASSYPDREYSEQYF.

The chain carries TRBV4-2 and TRBJ2-3; TRBD2 matches 8 bases. The J segment lost 4 bases and the V segment lost 1 base, leaving 10 bases of the junction unmatched. Germline V lookup: CDR1 LGHNA, CDR2 YNFKEQ. The CDR3 is 17 residues long. The CDR3 protein is CASSQGPAGGVSDTQYF. CDR3 in DNA: TGTGCCAGCAGCCAAGGCCCCGCCGGGGGGGTCTCAGATACGCAGTATTTT.

The chain employs TRBV4-3 and TRBJ2-3; TRBD2 aligns across 8 bases. There are 17 residues in the CDR3. CDR1 is LGHNA, CDR2 YSLEER, per germline. With V trimmed by 0 bases and J by 2 bases, 7 bases remained unmatched. CDR3 nucleotide sequence: TGCGCCAGCAGCCAAGAGTGGTCGGGGGGGGTCACAGATACGCAGTATTTT. Translation gives CASSQEWSGGVTDTQYF.